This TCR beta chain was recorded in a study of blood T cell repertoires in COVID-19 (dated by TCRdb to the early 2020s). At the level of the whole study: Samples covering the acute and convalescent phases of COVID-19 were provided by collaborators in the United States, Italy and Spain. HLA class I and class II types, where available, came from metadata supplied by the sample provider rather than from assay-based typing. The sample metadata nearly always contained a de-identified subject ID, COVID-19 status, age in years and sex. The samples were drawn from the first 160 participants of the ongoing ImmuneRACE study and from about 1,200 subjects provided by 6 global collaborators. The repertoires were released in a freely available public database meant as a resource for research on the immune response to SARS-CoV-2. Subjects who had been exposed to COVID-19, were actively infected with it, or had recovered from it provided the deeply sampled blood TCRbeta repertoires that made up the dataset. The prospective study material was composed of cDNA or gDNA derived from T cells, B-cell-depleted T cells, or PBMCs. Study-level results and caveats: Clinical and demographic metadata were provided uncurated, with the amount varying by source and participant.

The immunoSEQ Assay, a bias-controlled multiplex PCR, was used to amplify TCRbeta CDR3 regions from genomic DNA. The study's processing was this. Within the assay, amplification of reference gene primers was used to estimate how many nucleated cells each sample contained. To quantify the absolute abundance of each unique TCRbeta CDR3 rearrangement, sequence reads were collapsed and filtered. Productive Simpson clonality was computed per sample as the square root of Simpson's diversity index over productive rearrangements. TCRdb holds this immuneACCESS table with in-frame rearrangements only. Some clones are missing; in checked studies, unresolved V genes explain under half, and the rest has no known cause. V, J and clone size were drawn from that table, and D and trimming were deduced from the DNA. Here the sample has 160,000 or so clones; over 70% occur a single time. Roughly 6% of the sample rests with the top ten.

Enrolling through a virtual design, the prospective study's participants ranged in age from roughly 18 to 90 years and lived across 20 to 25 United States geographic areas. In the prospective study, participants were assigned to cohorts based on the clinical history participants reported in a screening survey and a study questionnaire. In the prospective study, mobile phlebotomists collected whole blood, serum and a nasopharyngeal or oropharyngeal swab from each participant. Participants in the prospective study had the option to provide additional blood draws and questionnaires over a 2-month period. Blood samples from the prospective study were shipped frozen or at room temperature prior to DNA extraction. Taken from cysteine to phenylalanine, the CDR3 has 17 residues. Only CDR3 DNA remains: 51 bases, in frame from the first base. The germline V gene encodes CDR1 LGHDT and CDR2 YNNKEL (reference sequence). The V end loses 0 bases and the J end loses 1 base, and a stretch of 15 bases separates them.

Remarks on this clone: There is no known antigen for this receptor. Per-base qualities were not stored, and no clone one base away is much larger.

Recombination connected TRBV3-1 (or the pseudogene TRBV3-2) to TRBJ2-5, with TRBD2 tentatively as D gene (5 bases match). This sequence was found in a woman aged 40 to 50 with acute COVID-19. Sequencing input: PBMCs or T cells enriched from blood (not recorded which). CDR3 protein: CASSQDISSRPQETQYF. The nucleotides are TGTGCCAGCAGCCAAGATATTTCTAGCCGACCCCAAGAGACCCAGTACTTC.